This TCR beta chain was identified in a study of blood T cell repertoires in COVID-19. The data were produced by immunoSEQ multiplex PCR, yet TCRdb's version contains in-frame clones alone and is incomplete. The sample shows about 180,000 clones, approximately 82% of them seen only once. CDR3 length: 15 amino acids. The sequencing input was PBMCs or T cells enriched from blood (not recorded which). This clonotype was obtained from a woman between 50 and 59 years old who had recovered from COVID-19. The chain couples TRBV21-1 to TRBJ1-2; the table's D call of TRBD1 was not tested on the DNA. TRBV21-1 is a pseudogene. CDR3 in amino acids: CASSGRTGGKYGYTF. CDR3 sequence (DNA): TGTGCCAGCAGCGGCCGGACAGGGGGCAAATATGGCTACACCTTC.